These T cell receptor beta chains were read from a single sample in a study of technical replicates of blood from several donors. Data came from immunoSEQ multiplex PCR; TCRdb stores just in-frame clones and leaves some out. Of tens of thousands of clones listed, around 95% were seen once; the top ten hold approximately 0.2%. Source material: T cells isolated from PBMCs. The receptors were gathered from a human donor in good health. CDR3s include the opening cysteine and the closing phenylalanine or tryptophan.

V gene: TRBV5-1; CDR3 protein: CASRNDRETDTQYF
V gene: TRBV7-9; CDR3 protein: CASSGTGGFSKLFF
V gene: TRBV7-8; CDR3 protein: CASSLVFGGSNQPQHF
V gene: TRBV9; CDR3 protein: CASSDNAKQGTGELFF
V gene: TRBV28; CDR3 protein: CASSLWGEGNEQFF
V gene: TRBV11-3; CDR3 protein: CASSRSGTGDYGYTF
V gene: TRBV7-3; CDR3 protein: CATALASSPYF
V gene: TRBV5-1; CDR3 protein: CASSYTNSPGELFF
V gene: TRBV6-8; CDR3 protein: CAGREGVQPQHF
V gene: TRBV7-6; CDR3 protein: CAAGGPNTEAFF
V gene: TRBV10-3; CDR3 protein: CAISESRELNTEAFF
V gene: TRBV28; CDR3 protein: CASSPFGDEQFF
V gene: TRBV5-1; CDR3 protein: CASSLNRGDQPQHF
V gene: TRBV7-9; CDR3 protein: CASSREGDYYGYTF
V gene: TRBV6-5; CDR3 protein: CASSYGGSGQPQHF
V gene: TRBV11-2; CDR3 protein: CASSLGQGRSGNTIYF
V gene: TRBV5-4; CDR3 protein: CASSFGGSVNTGELFF
V gene: TRBV14; CDR3 protein: CASSQQGPGANVLTF
V gene: TRBV29-1; CDR3 protein: CSVEVAGKEETQYF
V gene: TRBV5-1; CDR3 protein: CASSLTGQVYSGNTIYF
V gene: TRBV10-2; CDR3 protein: CASSVVAGGYEQYF
V gene: TRBV29-1; CDR3 protein: CSVDPFGTDEAFF
V gene: TRBV5-6; CDR3 protein: CASSPGHVSSYEQYF
V gene: TRBV11-3; CDR3 protein: CASSLGQNQPQHF
V gene: TRBV5-1; CDR3 protein: CASSLVGGGSYNSPLHF
V gene: TRBV10-1; CDR3 protein: CASSERTDQPQHF
V gene: TRBV5-1; CDR3 protein: CASSRQGSAEAFF
V gene: TRBV7-9; CDR3 protein: CASSLPGGRCEQYF
V gene: TRBV11-2; CDR3 protein: CASSRLIGQETQYF
V gene: TRBV6-5; CDR3 protein: CASSYRGAGANVLTF
V gene: TRBV11-3; CDR3 protein: CASSPRTPGSYNEQFF
V gene: TRBV28; CDR3 protein: CASSFSLSYEQYF
V gene: TRBV10-2; CDR3 protein: CASSESVGTGSNLLWTLDGYTF
V gene: TRBV28; CDR3 protein: CASGKASGRGYNEQFF
V gene: TRBV29-1; CDR3 protein: CSVRDRGFETQYF
V gene: TRBV29-1; CDR3 protein: CSVSGGAYEQYF
V gene: TRBV29-1; CDR3 protein: CSVDLVRANYGYTF
V gene: TRBV11-3; CDR3 protein: CASSLGLQRISGNTIYF
V gene: TRBV28; CDR3 protein: CASSVSLAALNTGELFF
V gene: TRBV9; CDR3 protein: CASSPSGLAGNTQYF
V gene: TRBV28; CDR3 protein: CASTVDRVNYGYTF
V gene: TRBV5-1; CDR3 protein: CASSLGLGGLVTGELFF
V gene: TRBV28; CDR3 protein: CASSLDQGMDGYTF
V gene: TRBV23-1; CDR3 protein: CASSQSSPGHSYEQYF
V gene: TRBV9; CDR3 protein: CASSVSSGVNEQFF
V gene: TRBV5-5; CDR3 protein: CASSFGLAGPNEQFF